This T cell receptor beta chain originates from a study of shared clonotypes between healthy human individuals. The donors, all of them Caucasian adults, lived in Nashville, Tennessee. The authors ran the assay at deep level. Clones were sequenced by immunoSEQ multiplex PCR, and TCRdb holds only the in-frame ones, with some missing. The sample records some 2,500,000 clones, 92% being singletons. The CDR3 length is 16 residues. V gave up 4 bases and J gave up 0 bases, with 13 bases separating them. Germline CDR1 SNHLY, CDR2 FYNNEI. Points on this clone: Its antigen is not known.

Study-wide points: Memory subsets generally showed smaller estimated richness than naive subsets did. Read depth was anticipated to influence clonotype sharing among donors.

The specimen was naive CD4+ T cells from PBMCs. Subset in this sample: CD45RA+ positively selected. The source is a man younger than 35 in good health. Some clones in this sample may be carry-over from other donors' samples. The V call is TRBV2, the J call TRBJ1-3; the D is unclear. This CDR3 reads CASSAGPGPSGNTIYF. CDR3 nucleotide sequence: TGTGCCAGCAGTGCGGGTCCCGGGCCCTCTGGAAACACCATATATTTT.